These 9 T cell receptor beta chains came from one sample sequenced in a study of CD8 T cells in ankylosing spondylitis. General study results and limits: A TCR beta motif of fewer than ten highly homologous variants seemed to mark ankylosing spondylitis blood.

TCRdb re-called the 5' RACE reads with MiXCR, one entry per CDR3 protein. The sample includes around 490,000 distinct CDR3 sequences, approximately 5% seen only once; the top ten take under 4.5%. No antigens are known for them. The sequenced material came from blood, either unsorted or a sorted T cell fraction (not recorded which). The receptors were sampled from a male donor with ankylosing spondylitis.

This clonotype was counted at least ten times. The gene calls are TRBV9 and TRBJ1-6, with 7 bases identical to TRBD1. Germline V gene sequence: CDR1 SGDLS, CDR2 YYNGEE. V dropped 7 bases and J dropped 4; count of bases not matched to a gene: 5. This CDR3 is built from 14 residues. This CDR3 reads CASQLGQYNSPLHF. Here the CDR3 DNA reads TGTGCCAGCCAACTGGGACAGTATAATTCACCCCTCCACTTT.

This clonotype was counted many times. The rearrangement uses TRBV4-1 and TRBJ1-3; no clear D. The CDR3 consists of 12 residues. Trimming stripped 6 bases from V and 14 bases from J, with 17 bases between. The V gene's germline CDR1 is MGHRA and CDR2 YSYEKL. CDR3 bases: TGCGCCAGCAGTCACCCATCAGTCCTTCTATATTTT. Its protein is CASSHPSVLLYF.

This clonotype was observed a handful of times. In DNA form, the CDR3 reads TGTGCCAGCAGTCAGACAGGTCATCAGCCCCAGCATTTT. It translates to CASSQTGHQPQHF. The chain is built from TRBV12-3 or TRBV12-4 and TRBJ1-5; D is perhaps TRBD1 (6 bases). V gave up 5 bases and J gave up 5 bases, with 10 bases separating them. The length of the CDR3 is 13 residues.

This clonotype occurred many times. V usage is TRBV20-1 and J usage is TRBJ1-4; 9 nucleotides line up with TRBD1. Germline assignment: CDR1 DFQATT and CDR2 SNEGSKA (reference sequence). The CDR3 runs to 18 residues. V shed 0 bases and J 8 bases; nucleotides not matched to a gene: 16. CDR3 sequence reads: CSARDHRDREAEGEKLFF. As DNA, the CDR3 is TGCAGTGCTAGAGACCACCGGGACAGGGAGGCCGAAGGGGAAAAACTGTTTTTT.

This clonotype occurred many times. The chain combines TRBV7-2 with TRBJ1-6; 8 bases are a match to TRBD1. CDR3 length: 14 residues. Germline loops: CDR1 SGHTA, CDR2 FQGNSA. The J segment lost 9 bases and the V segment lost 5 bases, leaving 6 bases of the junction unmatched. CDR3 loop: CASSPDRAPSPLHF. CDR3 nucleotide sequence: TGTGCCAGCAGCCCGGACAGGGCCCCTTCACCCCTCCACTTT. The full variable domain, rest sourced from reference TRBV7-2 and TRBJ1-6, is GAGVSQSPSNKVTEKGKDVELRCDPISGHTALYWYRQSLGQGLEFLIYFQGNSAPDKSGLPSDRFSAERTGGSVSTLTIQRTQQEDSAVYLCASSPDRAPSPLHFGNGTRLTVT.

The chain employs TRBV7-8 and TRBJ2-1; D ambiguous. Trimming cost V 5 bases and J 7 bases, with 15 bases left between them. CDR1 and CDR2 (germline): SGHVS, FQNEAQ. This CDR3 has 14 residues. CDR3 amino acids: CASSPSVTPNEQFF. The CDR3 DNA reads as TGTGCCAGCAGCCCGTCGGTCACTCCGAATGAGCAGTTCTTC.

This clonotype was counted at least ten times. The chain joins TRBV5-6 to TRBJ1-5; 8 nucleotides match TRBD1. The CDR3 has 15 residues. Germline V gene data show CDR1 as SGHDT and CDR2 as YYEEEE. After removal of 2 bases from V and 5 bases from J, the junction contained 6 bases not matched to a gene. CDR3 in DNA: TGTGCCAGCAGCTTAGGGGACAGGCGGGATCAGCCCCAGCATTTT. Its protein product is CASSLGDRRDQPQHF. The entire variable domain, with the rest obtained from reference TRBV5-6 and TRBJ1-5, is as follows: DAGVTQSPTHLIKTRGQQVTLRCSPKSGHDTVSWYQQALGQGPQFIFQYYEEEERQRGNFPDRFSGHQFPNYSSELNVNALLLGDSALYLCASSLGDRRDQPQHFGDGTRLSIL.

DNA for the CDR3: TGCGCCAGCAGCCAAGATCCCGGGACAGGGGCCTACGAGCAGTACTTC. Translation gives CASSQDPGTGAYEQYF. This rearrangement joins TRBV4-3 to TRBJ2-7; 10 bases are a match to TRBD1. With 0 bases clipped from V and 2 bases from J, the junction kept 4 bases outside the gene matches. This CDR3 has 16 residues. Germline CDR1 LGHNA, CDR2 YSLEER.

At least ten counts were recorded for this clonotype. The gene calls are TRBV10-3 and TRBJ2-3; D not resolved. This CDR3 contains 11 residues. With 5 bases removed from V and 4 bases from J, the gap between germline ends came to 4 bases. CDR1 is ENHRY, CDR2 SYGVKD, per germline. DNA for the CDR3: TGTGCCATCAGTTTTGCAGATACGCAGTATTTT. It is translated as CAISFADTQYF.